Below are 22 T cell receptor beta chains sequenced from a single sample in a study of blood T cell repertoires in COVID-19. TCRdb keeps only in-frame clones here, not all; method: immunoSEQ multiplex PCR. Of 430,000 or so clones in the sample, about 88% were seen once. The specimen was PBMCs or T cells enriched from blood (not recorded which). The receptors derive from a woman aged 18-35 years who had been exposed to COVID-19.

This chain connects TRBV10-3 to TRBJ2-7; D perhaps matches TRBD1 (5 bases). Trimming took 3 bases from V and 2 from J, leaving 8 bases between them. Germline V gene lookup returns CDR1 ENHRY and CDR2 SYGVKD. This CDR3 region has 13 residues. CDR3 in amino acids: CAISEGQTYEQYF. DNA for the CDR3: TGTGCCATCAGTGAAGGACAAACCTACGAGCAGTACTTC.

This clone was observed a handful of times. V usage is TRBV5-1 and J usage is TRBJ1-6; 9 bases agree with TRBD1. V lost 2 bases, J lost 8 bases, and 8 bases stayed unmatched. This CDR3 comprises 16 residues. CDR1 SGHRS and CDR2 YFSETQ come from the germline V gene. CDR3 sequence reads: CASSLRQQGADSPLHF. In DNA form, the CDR3 reads TGCGCCAGCAGCTTAAGACAACAGGGGGCAGATTCACCCCTCCACTTT. Combining the CDR3 with reference TRBV5-1 and TRBJ1-6 gives the whole variable domain KAGVTQTPRYLIKTRGQQVTLSCSPISGHRSVSWYQQTPGQGLQFLFEYFSETQRNKGNFPGRFSGRQFSNSRSEMNVSTLELGDSALYLCASSLRQQGADSPLHFGNGTRLTVT.

V usage is TRBV2 and J usage is TRBJ2-2; no firm D call. The V gene lost 7 bases and the J gene lost 9 bases, with 15 bases spanning the gap. Germline V gene lookup returns CDR1 SNHLY and CDR2 FYNNEI. This CDR3 contains 13 residues. CDR3 nucleotides: TGTGCCAGCACCGAAACCAGTAGCTGGGAGCTGTTTTTT. Its translation is CASTETSSWELFF. The variable domain in full, completed from reference TRBV2 and TRBJ2-2, reads EPEVTQTPSHQVTQMGQEVILRCVPISNHLYFYWYRQILGQKVEFLVSFYNNEISEKSEIFDDQFSVERPDGSNFTLKIRSTKLEDSAMYFCASTETSSWELFFGEGSRLTVL.

The chain couples TRBV19 to TRBJ2-1, with unresolved D. CDR3 length: 17 amino acids. V gave up 1 base and J gave up 0 bases, with 13 bases separating them. Germline lookup yields CDR1 LNHDA and CDR2 SQIVND (reference sequence). CDR3 region: CASSIGVWSSSYNEQFF. The CDR3 DNA follows: TGTGCCAGTAGTATAGGAGTCTGGAGCAGCTCCTACAATGAGCAGTTCTTC.

This chain links TRBV6-5 with TRBJ2-2; a possible D gene is TRBD2 (5 bases). The CDR3 is made up of 15 amino acids. The V gene lost 5 bases and the J gene lost 0 bases, with 10 bases spanning the gap. Germline V CDR1 and CDR2: MNHEY, SVGAGI. CDR3: CASSLLGANTGELFF. Here the CDR3 DNA reads TGTGCCAGCAGTCTACTGGGAGCGAACACCGGGGAGCTGTTTTTT.

The V and J genes are TRBV4-1 and TRBJ2-7; 12 bases are shared with TRBD1. The V gene's germline CDR1 is MGHRA and CDR2 YSYEKL. The CDR3 is made up of 16 amino acids. V lost 5 bases to trimming and J lost 6 bases; unmatched junction nucleotides: 11. CDR3 nucleotides: TGCGCCAGCAGCAAATTTTCGGGACAGGGGGCCTCCGAGCAGTACTTC. Translating it yields CASSKFSGQGASEQYF.

V and J are TRBV19 and TRBJ2-3; 7 bases are shared with TRBD1. Germline lookup yields CDR1 LNHDA and CDR2 SQIVND (reference sequence). The trim removed 4 bases at V and 3 bases at J, leaving 16 bases unmatched. This CDR3 has 18 residues. CDR3 residues: CASSKRGNRGSPTDTQYF. The CDR3 bases are TGTGCCAGTAGTAAAAGGGGGAACAGGGGTTCCCCTACAGATACGCAGTATTTT.

This rearrangement joins TRBV5-1 to TRBJ2-1; D is perhaps TRBD2 (6 bases). The V end lost 1 base, the J end lost 3 bases, and 11 bases lay between the germline ends. The germline V gene has CDR1 SGHRS and CDR2 YFSETQ. This CDR3 is 15 amino acids long. For the CDR3, the DNA is TGCGCCAGCAGCTTGTTTGTGGGACTCTACAATGAGCAGTTCTTC. Protein product: CASSLFVGLYNEQFF. Full variable domain (remainder filled in from reference TRBV5-1 and TRBJ2-1): KAGVTQTPRYLIKTRGQQVTLSCSPISGHRSVSWYQQTPGQGLQFLFEYFSETQRNKGNFPGRFSGRQFSNSRSEMNVSTLELGDSALYLCASSLFVGLYNEQFFGPGTRLTVL.

The chain has TRBV5-6 and TRBJ2-7; tentatively, D is TRBD2 (6 bases). In germline, CDR1 is SGHDT, CDR2 YYEEEE. CDR3 length equals 14 residues. Between the trimmed V and J ends, which lost 1 base and 0 bases, there was a span of 8 bases. The CDR3 sequence: CASSLRGTSYEQYF. Here the CDR3 DNA reads TGTGCCAGCAGCTTGCGCGGGACCTCCTACGAGCAGTACTTC.

The V and J genes are TRBV9 and TRBJ2-5; 14 nucleotides agree with TRBD2. With V trimmed by 4 bases and J by 2 bases, 10 bases remained unmatched. This CDR3 is 18 amino acids long. The germline V gene has CDR1 SGDLS and CDR2 YYNGEE. In DNA, the CDR3 is TGTGCCAGCAGCCCCAGACTAGCGGGGGGGCCGGGACAAGAGACCCAGTACTTC. This encodes CASSPRLAGGPGQETQYF.

The chain combines TRBV25-1 with TRBJ2-1, with D possibly matching TRBD2 (7 bases). Trimming stripped 11 bases from V and 4 bases from J, with 18 bases between. CDR3 size: 14 residues. CDR1 and CDR2 from the germline V gene are MGHDK and SYGVNS. CDR3 region: CASRYGGQYNEQFF. The CDR3 nucleotides are TGTGCCTCCCGCTACGGGGGGCAGTACAATGAGCAGTTCTTC.

The CDR3 DNA reads TGTGCCAGCAGTGCGGGACAGGGGGCGTTCTTCGTCTACGAGCAGTACTTC. As protein: CASSAGQGAFFVYEQYF. V and J are TRBV6-1 and TRBJ2-7; 12 bases agree with TRBD1. The CDR3 is 17 amino acids. Germline CDR1 is MNHNS and CDR2 is SASEGT. V was clipped by 4 bases and J by 3 bases; unmatched bases: 10.

The rearrangement joins TRBV2 to TRBJ2-1; TRBD1 aligns across 11 bases. The trim removed 4 bases at V and 12 bases at J, leaving 11 bases unmatched. Per germline, CDR1 SNHLY and CDR2 FYNNEI. The CDR3 length is 15 residues. CDR3 region: CASSAGTGGSVAQFF. The CDR3, as DNA: TGTGCCAGCAGTGCCGGGACAGGGGGATCCGTGGCGCAGTTCTTC.

A single count supports this clone. The genes are TRBV5-4 and TRBJ2-2, with 12 nucleotides matching TRBD2. This CDR3 contains 17 residues. Germline V CDR1 and CDR2: SGHNT, YYREEE (reference sequence). The V and J ends lost 1 base and 3 bases, in that order; junction bases with no gene match: 4. The CDR3 DNA is TGTGCCAGCAGCTTGCGGACTAGCGGGGTGGACACCGGGGAGCTGTTTTTT. Protein sequence: CASSLRTSGVDTGELFF.

The chain links TRBV25-1 to TRBJ1-1; tentatively, D is TRBD1 (6 bases). Germline CDR1 is MGHDK and CDR2 is SYGVNS. The CDR3 runs to 12 residues. V lost 1 base to trimming and J lost 9 bases, with 9 bases between them. This CDR3 is CASSELGQKAFF. The CDR3 DNA reads as TGTGCCAGCAGTGAATTAGGACAGAAAGCTTTCTTT. Full variable domain (remainder filled in from reference TRBV25-1 and TRBJ1-1): EADIYQTPRYLVIGTGKKITLECSQTMGHDKMYWYQQDPGMELHLIHYSYGVNSTEKGDLSSESTVSRIRTEHFPLTLESARPSHTSQYLCASSELGQKAFFGQGTRLTVV.

V gene TRBV5-1 combines with J gene TRBJ1-2; D gene ambiguous. Germline V gene sequence: CDR1 SGHRS, CDR2 YFSETQ. V gave up 0 bases and J gave up 4 bases, with 19 bases separating them. This CDR3 has 17 residues. The CDR3 protein is CASSLDGGLYSGYGYTF. The DNA for the CDR3 is TGCGCCAGCAGCTTGGATGGAGGTCTCTACTCCGGCTATGGCTACACCTTC.

V is TRBV7-2 and J is TRBJ1-6; D is possibly TRBD1 (5 bases). This CDR3 has 17 amino acids. Trimming removed 0 bases from V and 5 bases from J, with 14 bases in between. Germline CDR1 is SGHTA and CDR2 is FQGNSA. The CDR3 DNA follows: TGTGCCAGCAGCTTAGCGTTGGTGGGGGGAAATAATTCACCCCTCCACTTT. Its translation: CASSLALVGGNNSPLHF.

This sequence joins TRBV7-2 and TRBJ1-2; TRBD1 matches at 7 bases. Trimming removed 5 bases from V and 0 bases from J; junction bases left unmatched: 9. Germline CDR1 reads SGHTA; CDR2 reads FQGNSA. The CDR3 is made up of 16 amino acids. CDR3: CASSTPGQIANYGYTF. The CDR3 nucleotides are TGTGCCAGCAGCACGCCGGGACAGATCGCTAACTATGGCTACACCTTC.

V usage is TRBV19 and J usage is TRBJ2-1; 7 bases agree with TRBD2. V dropped 3 bases and J dropped 4; count of bases not matched to a gene: 6. This CDR3 spans 15 amino acids. Germline V gene lookup returns CDR1 LNHDA and CDR2 SQIVND (reference sequence). CDR3 sequence: CASSMDGGSYNEQFF. CDR3 nucleotide sequence: TGTGCCAGTAGTATGGACGGGGGGTCGTACAATGAGCAGTTCTTC.

The chain has TRBV4-1 and TRBJ1-5; the match to TRBD1 covers 8 bases. J was trimmed by 5 bases and V by 1 base; bases with no gene match: 7. This CDR3 has 16 amino acids. Germline-derived CDR1 and CDR2 are MGHRA and YSYEKL. The CDR3 is CASSQGGTGGHQPQHF. The CDR3 DNA follows: TGCGCCAGCAGCCAAGGAGGGACAGGTGGCCATCAGCCCCAGCATTTT.

The chain employs TRBV5-5 and TRBJ2-5; TRBD2 aligns across 7 bases. The CDR3 runs to 16 residues. V trimming: 4 bases; J trimming: 5 bases; junction bases outside the gene matches: 14. CDR1 and CDR2 from the germline V gene are SGHKS and YYEKEE (reference sequence). The CDR3: CASSPSGGGVLETQYF. The CDR3, as DNA: TGTGCCAGCAGCCCCTCGGGGGGAGGGGTGTTGGAGACCCAGTACTTC.

This clone was observed once. This chain connects TRBV28 to TRBJ1-2; the match to TRBD1 covers 8 bases. V lost 5 bases and J lost 7; bases outside the gene matches: 9. CDR3 length: 14 residues. Germline assignment: CDR1 MDHEN and CDR2 SYDVKM. The CDR3 reads CASSLLTGVGGYTF. As DNA, the CDR3 is TGTGCCAGCAGTCTTTTGACAGGGGTTGGTGGCTACACCTTC.